The 3 T cell receptor beta chains given below trace back to one sample, sequenced in a study of Graves' ophthalmopathy and Graves' hyperthyroidism. Amplified TCR beta CDR3 regions were obtained using RNA transcripts as template. Following a first-round RT-PCR that used HTBI primers, a second-round multiplex PCR was carried out. MiXCR, run by TCRdb on the multiplex PCR reads, gives a single entry per CDR3 protein. The sample consists of more than 550,000 distinct CDR3 sequences, over 40% of them appearing once. The sample consisted of peripheral blood. All receptors come from an adult man with Graves' ophthalmopathy.

This clonotype came up a few times. CDR3 loop: CSARGLTGDEQYF. CDR3 bases: TGCAGTGCTAGAGGCCTCACAGGGGACGAGCAGTACTTC. The rearrangement uses TRBV20-1 and TRBJ2-7; TRBD1 agrees at 7 bases. Germline CDR1 and CDR2: DFQATT and SNEGSKA (reference sequence). V was pared by 1 base and J by 5 bases, with 5 bases of the junction left unmatched. The CDR3 length is 13 residues.

V usage is TRBV7-9 and J usage is TRBJ1-2, with D possibly being TRBD1 (6 bases). Per germline, CDR1 SEHNR and CDR2 FQNEAQ (reference sequence). This CDR3 is built from 11 residues. Trimming left V 4 bases short and J 13 bases short, with 13 bases between. The CDR3 loop is CASSSTGTITF. The CDR3 DNA is TGTGCCAGCAGCTCCACTGGGACAATCACCTTC. The entire variable domain, with the rest obtained from reference TRBV7-9 and TRBJ1-2, is as follows: DTGVSQNPRHKITKRGQNVTFRCDPISEHNRLYWYRQTLGQGPEFLTYFQNEAQLEKSRLLSDRFSAERPKGSFSTLEIQRTEQGDSAMYLCASSSTGTITFGSGTRLTVV.

This sequence joins TRBV20-1 and TRBJ2-7; TRBD2 matches at 9 bases. The V segment lost 5 bases and the J segment 2 bases; nucleotides outside the gene matches: 10. Germline V CDR1 and CDR2: DFQATT, SNEGSKA (reference sequence). The CDR3 has 15 residues. CDR3 DNA sequence: TGCAGTGCTGCGGGACTAGCTGGGGGCCCCTACGAGCAGTACTTC. It is translated as CSAAGLAGGPYEQYF.